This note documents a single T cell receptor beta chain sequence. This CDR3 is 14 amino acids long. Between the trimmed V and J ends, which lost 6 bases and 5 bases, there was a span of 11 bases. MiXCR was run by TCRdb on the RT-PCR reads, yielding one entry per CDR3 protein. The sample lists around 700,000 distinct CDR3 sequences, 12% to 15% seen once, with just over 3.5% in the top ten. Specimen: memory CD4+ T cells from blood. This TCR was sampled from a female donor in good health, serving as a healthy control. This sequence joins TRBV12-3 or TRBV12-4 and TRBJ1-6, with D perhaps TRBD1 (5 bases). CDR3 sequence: CASRPGRDNSPLHF. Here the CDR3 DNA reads TGTGCCAGCAGGCCGGGACGGGATAATTCACCCCTCCACTTT.